A single sample gave rise to the 20 T cell receptor beta chains below, sequenced in a study of T cell changes during pregnancy in multiple sclerosis. This table comes from immunoSEQ multiplex PCR, and its TCRdb copy is limited to in-frame clones, with some not included. The sample has 40,000 to 60,000 clones; 92% are singletons. Sequencing used CD4+ T cells from peripheral blood mononuclear cells, obtained after pregnancy. The receptors stem from a female donor with multiple sclerosis, enrolled in a pregnancy study.

The chain recombines TRBV4-3 with TRBJ2-7; tentative D call: TRBD1 (7 bases). The CDR3 has 16 amino acids. Trimming took 2 bases from V and 2 from J, leaving 16 bases between them. Germline values: CDR1 LGHNA, CDR2 YSLEER. This CDR3 is CASSQSLQGGTYEQYF. In nucleotides, the CDR3 is TGCGCCAGCAGCCAAAGTCTCCAGGGGGGAACCTACGAGCAGTACTTC.

J is TRBJ2-7 and V is TRBV7-2; D not certain. The CDR3 sequence is 14 residues long. V was clipped by 1 base and J by 4 bases, with 11 bases between them. Germline V CDR1 and CDR2: SGHTA, FQGNSA. The CDR3 sequence is CASSLDPQFYEQYF. CDR3 in DNA: TGTGCCAGCAGCTTAGATCCCCAGTTTTACGAGCAGTACTTC.

The chain recombines TRBV9 with TRBJ2-1; TRBD1 matches 8 bases. Germline CDR1 reads SGDLS; CDR2 reads YYNGEE. The CDR3 is 15 amino acids. After removal of 5 bases from V and 6 bases from J, the junction contained 10 bases not matched to a gene. CDR3 region: CASSYRGESFNEQFF. The CDR3, as DNA: TGTGCCAGCAGTTACAGGGGGGAATCGTTCAATGAGCAGTTCTTC.

The rearrangement joins TRBV2 to TRBJ2-1; 8 bases are a match to TRBD1. Unmatched junction bases numbered 7, after V lost 5 bases and J lost 10 bases. The CDR3 is 13 amino acids. Germline values: CDR1 SNHLY, CDR2 FYNNEI. The CDR3 coding sequence is TGTGCCAGCAGTTTGACAGGGGTGTCAGAGCAGTTCTTC. Translating it yields CASSLTGVSEQFF. The full variable domain, rest sourced from reference TRBV2 and TRBJ2-1, is EPEVTQTPSHQVTQMGQEVILRCVPISNHLYFYWYRQILGQKVEFLVSFYNNEISEKSEIFDDQFSVERPDGSNFTLKIRSTKLEDSAMYFCASSLTGVSEQFFGPGTRLTVL.

The chain is built from TRBV6-1 and TRBJ2-1, with D hard to call. The germline V and J ends were trimmed by 8 bases and 5 bases, with 4 bases remaining between them. CDR3 length equals 10 residues. In germline, CDR1 is MNHNS, CDR2 SASEGT. CDR3 DNA sequence: TGTGCCAGCGCTAACAATGAGCAGTTCTTC. It is translated as CASANNEQFF.

The chain is built from TRBV2 and TRBJ2-5, with D possibly matching TRBD2 (6 bases). The CDR3 is made up of 15 amino acids. The V end lost 7 bases, the J end lost 4 bases, and 19 bases lay between the germline ends. CDR1 and CDR2 from the germline V gene are SNHLY and FYNNEI. The CDR3 is CASTDRRGMGETQYF. In DNA form, the CDR3 reads TGTGCCAGCACTGACCGGAGGGGAATGGGAGAGACCCAGTACTTC.

The gene calls are TRBV5-4 and TRBJ2-7; TRBD2 matches 7 bases. Germline trimming cut 0 bases from V and 3 bases from J; bases unmatched to any gene: 9. The CDR3 length is 16 residues. Germline loops: CDR1 SGHNT, CDR2 YYREEE (reference sequence). The CDR3 DNA reads as TGTGCCAGCAGCTTGGCGGGGGGACTGGGATACTACGAGCAGTACTTC. Encoded protein: CASSLAGGLGYYEQYF.

The chain carries TRBV28 and TRBJ2-3; 7 positions agree with TRBD2. Germline V gene lookup returns CDR1 MDHEN and CDR2 SYDVKM. J lost 2 bases, V lost 4 bases, and 15 bases had no gene match. The CDR3 has 18 residues. Here the CDR3 reads CASSSLGLGRISTDTQYF. The CDR3 DNA is TGTGCCAGCAGTTCCCTAGGACTAGGTAGGATATCCACAGATACGCAGTATTTT.

The chain joins TRBV11-3 to TRBJ2-4, with TRBD2 as a possible D gene (5 bases). From germline, CDR1 is SGHNT and CDR2 YENEEA. Trimming removed 1 base at V and 7 bases at J, with 17 bases between. The CDR3 has 16 residues. The CDR3 region has the DNA TGTGCCAGCAGCTTAGGAAACCCTCCGGGAAGGAACATTCAGTACTTC. This codes for CASSLGNPPGRNIQYF.

V usage is TRBV9 and J usage is TRBJ1-3, with TRBD1 as a possible D gene (6 bases). Trimming shortened V by 0 bases and J by 2 bases, and 6 bases separated the two germline ends. In germline, CDR1 is SGDLS, CDR2 YYNGEE. This CDR3 comprises 14 residues. CDR3 region: CASSVDRAGNTIYF. In DNA, the CDR3 is TGTGCCAGCAGCGTAGACAGGGCTGGAAACACCATATATTTT.

The chain is built from TRBV18 and TRBJ1-1; 8 nucleotides align to TRBD1. This CDR3 has 16 amino acids. V dropped 0 bases and J dropped 9; count of bases not matched to a gene: 12. Germline lookup yields CDR1 KGHSH and CDR2 LQKENI. The CDR3 DNA reads TGTGCCAGCTCACCACCACCTGATTTGGACAGGGTGAAAGCTTTCTTT. Translating gives CASSPPPDLDRVKAFF. Filled out from reference TRBV18 and TRBJ1-1, the complete variable domain reads NAGVMQNPRHLVRRRGQEARLRCSPMKGHSHVYWYRQLPEEGLKFMVYLQKENIIDESGMPKERFSAEFPKEGPSILRIQQVVRGDSAAYFCASSPPPDLDRVKAFFGQGTRLTVV.

The V gene is TRBV5-1, the J gene TRBJ2-3, with 14 positions matching TRBD2. V lost 5 bases, J lost 6 bases, and 5 bases stayed unmatched. Germline V lookup: CDR1 SGHRS, CDR2 YFSETQ. The CDR3 extends over 15 amino acids. The CDR3 loop reads CASRIGTSGSDTQYF. The CDR3 DNA follows: TGCGCCAGCAGGATTGGGACTAGCGGGAGTGATACGCAGTATTTT.

The chain couples TRBV11-3 to TRBJ1-1, with 7 bases lining up with TRBD1. Germline V gene sequence: CDR1 SGHNT, CDR2 YENEEA. J gave up 0 bases and V 2 bases, and 6 bases lay outside the gene matches. The CDR3 is 16 amino acids. DNA for the CDR3: TGTGCCAGCAGCTTACATACCCAGGGGGTGAACACTGAAGCTTTCTTT. Protein product: CASSLHTQGVNTEAFF.

The rearrangement joins TRBV5-4 to TRBJ2-2, with a tentative D call TRBD1 (6 bases). Trimming removed 3 bases from V and 7 bases from J, with 13 bases in between. Germline lookup yields CDR1 SGHNT and CDR2 YYREEE (reference sequence). The CDR3 sequence is 14 residues long. For the CDR3, the DNA is TGTGCCAGCAGCTCCATTCAGGGACACGGGGAGCTGTTTTTT. This codes for CASSSIQGHGELFF. The whole variable domain, remainder taken from reference TRBV5-4 and TRBJ2-2, is ETGVTQSPTHLIKTRGQQVTLRCSSQSGHNTVSWYQQALGQGPQFIFQYYREEENGRGNFPPRFSGLQFPNYSSELNVNALELDDSALYLCASSSIQGHGELFFGEGSRLTVL.

A single count supports this clone. The chain is built from TRBV5-4 and TRBJ1-1; 8 bases agree with TRBD1. Germline loops: CDR1 SGHNT, CDR2 YYREEE (reference sequence). The junction had 8 bases not matched to a gene; V was cut back by 3 bases and J by 4 bases. This CDR3 is built from 15 residues. Here the CDR3 DNA reads TGTGCCAGCAGCTCGCCGACAGGGGCCGGCACTGAAGCTTTCTTT. This encodes CASSSPTGAGTEAFF.

The V call is TRBV7-9, the J call TRBJ1-1; no reliable D call. Looked up from germline, CDR1 is SEHNR and CDR2 is FQNEAQ (reference sequence). V lost 7 bases and J lost 1, with 10 bases in between. This CDR3 region has 13 residues. The CDR3 protein is CASNREGNTEAFF. CDR3 coding DNA: TGTGCCAGCAATCGGGAGGGGAACACTGAAGCTTTCTTT.

The DNA of the CDR3 is TGTGCCAGTAGTATACTCTTAGGGCAGGGGGGAACTGAAGCTTTCTTT. Translated: CASSILLGQGGTEAFF. The chain recombines TRBV19 with TRBJ1-1; 7 bases align to TRBD1. With 2 bases clipped from V and 5 bases from J, the junction kept 11 bases outside the gene matches. This CDR3 contains 16 residues. Germline CDR1 and CDR2: LNHDA and SQIVND (reference sequence).

This sequence joins TRBV28 and TRBJ2-3; no firm D call. The V end lost 4 bases, the J end lost 2 bases, and 13 bases lay between the germline ends. Germline values: CDR1 MDHEN, CDR2 SYDVKM. This CDR3 contains 15 residues. In DNA, the CDR3 is TGTGCCAGCAGTTCCCTTCGCGGTCTCACAGATACGCAGTATTTT. Protein: CASSSLRGLTDTQYF.

This chain uses TRBV11-3 with TRBJ2-2; D may be TRBD2 (5 bases). There are 14 residues in the CDR3. V shed 5 bases and J shed 4 bases, with 11 bases lying between them. The germline gives CDR1 SGHNT, CDR2 YENEEA. CDR3 in DNA: TGTGCCAGCAGCCCAGGCGGGCTCACCGGGGAGCTGTTTTTT. Protein product: CASSPGGLTGELFF.

The V gene is TRBV7-9, the J gene TRBJ2-4; 11 bases are a match to TRBD1. V shed 4 bases, J shed 7 bases, and the junction held 9 bases outside the gene matches. The CDR3 contains 16 residues. From germline, CDR1 is SEHNR and CDR2 FQNEAQ (reference sequence). Here the CDR3 reads CASSSYRDRGENIQYF. The CDR3 bases are TGTGCCAGCAGCTCGTACCGGGACAGGGGGGAGAACATTCAGTACTTC.